The 16 T cell receptor beta chains below all came from one sample that was sequenced in a study of shared clonotypes between healthy human individuals. Only in-frame clones appear in the TCRdb table, and some are missing; sequencing was by immunoSEQ multiplex PCR. Found here are about 730,000 clones, around 70% of them singletons; the top ten hold roughly 1.8%. Input material: memory CD4+ T cells sorted from blood. The subset here: CD45RA-negative fraction. Source of these receptors: a woman in her thirties in good health.

The chain links TRBV28 to TRBJ2-3; the D is unclear. The V gene lost 5 bases and the J gene lost 0 bases, with 6 bases spanning the gap. CDR1 MDHEN and CDR2 SYDVKM come from the germline V gene. The CDR3 spans 13 residues. CDR3 protein: CASSQASTDTQYF. The CDR3 nucleotides are TGTGCCAGCAGTCAGGCTAGCACAGATACGCAGTATTTT.

About this clone itself: In the same sample, other DNA sequences code for this CDR3. The chain couples TRBV10-3 to TRBJ2-1; 11 positions agree with TRBD2. The CDR3 sequence is 15 residues long. With V trimmed by 8 bases and J by 0 bases, 3 bases remained unmatched. Germline values: CDR1 ENHRY, CDR2 SYGVKD. The CDR3 bases are TGTGCCATCTCTGGGACTAGCGGCTCCTACAATGAGCAGTTCTTC. Translation gives CAISGTSGSYNEQFF.

This clone was counted at least ten times. Within the sample, other DNA sequences also encode this same CDR3. J is TRBJ2-2 and V is TRBV6-5, with D perhaps matching TRBD2 (5 bases). V dropped 2 bases and J dropped 5 bases, with 12 bases sitting between them. The CDR3 spans 15 residues. Germline V gene lookup returns CDR1 MNHEY and CDR2 SVGAGI. The CDR3 protein is CASSYVGRGTGELFF. The CDR3 nucleotides read TGTGCCAGCAGTTACGTAGGGCGAGGGACCGGGGAGCTGTTTTTT.

This rearrangement joins TRBV18 to TRBJ1-5; no reliable D call. V dropped 3 bases and J dropped 4 bases, with 13 bases sitting between them. CDR1 is KGHSH and CDR2 is LQKENI in the germline V gene. The length of the CDR3 is 15 residues. CDR3 loop: CASSPGRNTNQPQHF. In nucleotides, the CDR3 is TGTGCCAGCTCACCGGGGAGGAATACAAATCAGCCCCAGCATTTT.

This clone was seen only once. Given a much more abundant clone one base away, this may be a read error. In the same sample, other DNA sequences code for this CDR3. The rearrangement links TRBV7-9 to TRBJ1-3; 8 bases are shared with TRBD1. V trimming: 5 bases; J trimming: 2 bases; junction bases outside the gene matches: 2. This CDR3 contains 14 residues. The germline V gene has CDR1 SEHNR and CDR2 FQNEAQ (reference sequence). The CDR3 is CASSLDRAGNTIYF. CDR3 coding DNA: TGTGCCAGCAGCCTGGACAGGGCTGGAAACACCATATATTTT.

The sample holds a few counts of this clone. CDR3 sequence reads: CASRNVLARPNTEAFF. In DNA, the CDR3 is TGTGCCAGCAGAAATGTTTTGGCCAGGCCGAACACTGAAGCTTTCTTT. This chain connects TRBV28 to TRBJ1-1; D unclear. The V and J ends lost 6 bases and 1 base respectively, with 18 bases between them. Germline V gives CDR1 MDHEN, CDR2 SYDVKM. This CDR3 region has 16 residues.

This rearrangement joins TRBV25-1 to TRBJ2-5; no definite D call. Germline V CDR1 and CDR2: MGHDK, SYGVNS. This CDR3 comprises 15 residues. V was shortened by 3 bases and J by 0 bases, with 11 bases between the two germline ends. CDR3 bases: TGTGCCAGCAGTGACGACGTAACGTACCAAGAGACCCAGTACTTC. Encoded protein: CASSDDVTYQETQYF. The complete variable domain, with remaining parts taken from reference TRBV25-1 and TRBJ2-5, reads EADIYQTPRYLVIGTGKKITLECSQTMGHDKMYWYQQDPGMELHLIHYSYGVNSTEKGDLSSESTVSRIRTEHFPLTLESARPSHTSQYLCASSDDVTYQETQYFGPGTRLLVL.

The chain uses TRBV6-5 and TRBJ2-3; a possible D gene is TRBD2 (6 bases). The CDR3 runs to 15 residues. Trimming took 6 bases from V and 2 from J, leaving 15 bases between them. From germline, CDR1 is MNHEY and CDR2 SVGAGI. The CDR3 DNA reads TGTGCCAGCAGCGCGGGACGGCAGTACACAGATACGCAGTATTTT. Translating gives CASSAGRQYTDTQYF.

This chain connects TRBV18 to TRBJ1-1, with D maybe TRBD1 (5 bases). This CDR3 spans 15 amino acids. Germline CDR1 is KGHSH and CDR2 is LQKENI. V gave up 2 bases and J gave up 2 bases, with 12 bases separating them. The CDR3 loop is CASSPTEGLNTEAFF. In DNA, the CDR3 is TGTGCCAGCTCACCAACAGAGGGGTTAAACACTGAAGCTTTCTTT. The complete variable domain, with remaining parts taken from reference TRBV18 and TRBJ1-1, reads NAGVMQNPRHLVRRRGQEARLRCSPMKGHSHVYWYRQLPEEGLKFMVYLQKENIIDESGMPKERFSAEFPKEGPSILRIQQVVRGDSAAYFCASSPTEGLNTEAFFGQGTRLTVV.

The chain uses TRBV10-2 and TRBJ1-1, with a tentative D call TRBD1 (6 bases). This CDR3 spans 14 amino acids. CDR1 is WSHSY, CDR2 SAAADI, per germline. V lost 9 bases and J 5 bases, leaving 19 bases between the germline ends. In DNA form, the CDR3 reads TGCGCCAGTTCCCGCGGGGGGGCCGGAACTGAAGCTTTCTTT. It is translated as CASSRGGAGTEAFF.

This clone was picked up many times. This chain uses TRBV28 with TRBJ2-5, with 10 bases identical to TRBD2. The CDR3 extends over 16 amino acids. V dropped 1 base and J dropped 5; count of bases not matched to a gene: 7. Germline CDR1 MDHEN, CDR2 SYDVKM. CDR3 residues: CASSLSPAGGMETQYF. CDR3 bases: TGTGCCAGCAGTTTATCCCCAGCGGGAGGGATGGAGACCCAGTACTTC.

This rearrangement joins TRBV5-1 to TRBJ1-2, with 7 nucleotides matching TRBD1. CDR1 and CDR2 (germline): SGHRS, YFSETQ. CDR3 size: 14 residues. The V segment lost 4 bases and the J segment 0 bases; nucleotides outside the gene matches: 3. The CDR3 protein is CASSPGTANYGYTF. In DNA, the CDR3 is TGCGCCAGCAGCCCGGGGACAGCTAACTATGGCTACACCTTC. The full variable domain, completed using reference TRBV5-1 and TRBJ1-2, is KAGVTQTPRYLIKTRGQQVTLSCSPISGHRSVSWYQQTPGQGLQFLFEYFSETQRNKGNFPGRFSGRQFSNSRSEMNVSTLELGDSALYLCASSPGTANYGYTFGSGTRLTVV.

This clone has a handful of counts. This chain connects TRBV19 to TRBJ2-1; 9 bases agree with TRBD2. CDR3 length equals 16 residues. CDR1 is LNHDA and CDR2 is SQIVND in the germline V gene (reference sequence). Trimming removed 6 bases from V and 8 bases from J; junction bases left unmatched: 14. CDR3 sequence reads: CASRPLGEREAHEQFF. The CDR3 DNA follows: TGTGCCAGTAGGCCCCTAGGGGAGCGGGAGGCCCATGAGCAGTTCTTC.

Written as DNA, the CDR3 is TGCGCCAGCTCAGCCGGACAGACGTCGAACACTGAAGCTTTCTTT. This sequence encodes CASSAGQTSNTEAFF. V is TRBV5-1 and J is TRBJ1-1, with D possibly matching TRBD1 (6 bases). This CDR3 has 15 amino acids. Germline lookup yields CDR1 SGHRS and CDR2 YFSETQ. V was clipped by 7 bases and J by 1 base, with 17 bases between them.

As DNA, the CDR3 is TGCGCCAGCAGTGAAGTCGGGTGGGTCGAGCAGTACTTC. It yields the protein CASSEVGWVEQYF. The J gene is TRBJ2-7, the V gene TRBV10-1; no definite D call. Germline values: CDR1 WNHNN, CDR2 SYGVQD (reference sequence). Trimming removed 3 bases at V and 6 bases at J, with 12 bases between. The CDR3 runs to 13 residues.

The V call is TRBV5-4, the J call TRBJ1-3; a possible D gene is TRBD1 (6 bases). The CDR3 length is 13 residues. Per germline, CDR1 SGHNT and CDR2 YYREEE (reference sequence). The germline V and J ends were trimmed by 3 bases and 4 bases, with 8 bases remaining between them. As DNA, the CDR3 is TGTGCCAGCAGCTGGGGGGGCGGAAACACCATATATTTT. This codes for CASSWGGGNTIYF.